Listed below are T cell receptor beta chains from one sample, sequenced in a study of T cell responses to AZD1222 COVID-19 vaccine. Repertoires were generated with immunoSEQ multiplex PCR, while TCRdb's copy carries only in-frame clones and drops some. The sample yields fewer than 200,000 clones, roughly 94% seen once. The sequenced sample was peripheral blood, obtained on day 0 of MenACWY control vaccination. The source is an adult in good health. CDR3s include the opening cysteine and the closing phenylalanine or tryptophan. A D gene is named only where the DNA matches it firmly. Clone size is not always given. Where it is, it says once, few, many or a class for expanded clones.

>TRBV6-1|-|-|TRBJ2-7
TGTGCCAGCAGTGAGACTCCGGGACGCCCCTACGAGCAGTACTTC
CASSETPGRPYEQYF
>TRBV5-1|TRBD1|-|TRBJ1-2
TGCGCCAGCAGCTGGGCGCAAGGGGGCGAGATTTCTAACTATGGCTACACCTTC
CASSWAQGGEISNYGYTF
>TRBV11-3|TRBD2|-|TRBJ2-7
TGTGCCAGCAGCTTAGTGGTAGCGGGAGACTACGAGCAGTACTTC
CASSLVVAGDYEQYF
>TRBV4-3|TRBD2|-|TRBJ2-7
TGCGCCAGCAGCCAAGCTAAGGGACTAGCGGGAGGGGGCGAGCAGTACTTC
CASSQAKGLAGGGEQYF
>TRBV6-5|-|-|TRBJ1-1
TGTGCCAGCAGTTACCGCAGGGTCATGAACACTGAAGCTTTCTTT
CASSYRRVMNTEAFF
>TRBV7-8|TRBD1|-|TRBJ2-7
TGTGCCAGCAGCTTAGTCGGGACAGTCACCCTCGAGCAGTACTTC
CASSLVGTVTLEQYF
>TRBV19|TRBD1|few|TRBJ2-7
TGTGCCAGTAGTAGAACAGGGGACGCGGGCGAGCAGTACTTC
CASSRTGDAGEQYF
>TRBV6-1|-|-|TRBJ1-1
TGTGCCAGCAGTGAGTGGGCCTTGAACACTGAAGCTTTCTTT
CASSEWALNTEAFF
>TRBV6-5|-|-|TRBJ1-5
TGTGCCAGCAAAAACGGGGATCAGCCCCAGCATTTT
CASKNGDQPQHF
>TRBV19|-|-|TRBJ2-7
TGTGCCAGTAGACGAAAGGGGGAAGGACTTTCCTACGAGCAGTACTTC
CASRRKGEGLSYEQYF
>TRBV18|-|-|TRBJ1-4
TGTGCCAGCTCCAGTCGGAGGGCGGATGAAAAACTGTTTTTT
CASSSRRADEKLFF
>TRBV6-5|-|-|TRBJ1-2
TGTGCCAGCAGTTACTCGGGCAGCACTTATGGCTACACCTTC
CASSYSGSTYGYTF
>TRBV5-1|TRBD1|-|TRBJ1-3
TGCGCCAGCAGCTCATTCGGGACAGCCGAAGGTGGGAACACCATATATTTT
CASSSFGTAEGGNTIYF
>TRBV29-1|TRBD1|-|TRBJ2-4
TGCAGCGTGGGGAGGACAGGGGGCGGACTAAACATTCAGTACTTC
CSVGRTGGGLNIQYF
>TRBV2|TRBD1|-|TRBJ2-2
TGTGCCAGCACGGGACAGGGATACACCGGGGAGCTGTTTTTT
CASTGQGYTGELFF
>TRBV4-2|-|-|TRBJ1-4
TGTGCCAGCAGCCAGAAGACAGTTGGTGAAAAACTGTTTTTT
CASSQKTVGEKLFF
>TRBV9|-|-|TRBJ1-4
TGTGCCAGCAGCGATTCACGTCTAGGCAATGAAAAACTGTTTTTT
CASSDSRLGNEKLFF
>TRBV7-3|-|-|TRBJ1-1
TGTGCCAGCAGCTTTAGGGGAAACACTGAAGCTTTCTTT
CASSFRGNTEAFF
>TRBV27|TRBD2|-|TRBJ2-7
TGTGCCAGCAGTTTGGGCGGGAGAGCCTACGAGCAGTACTTC
CASSLGGRAYEQYF
>TRBV10-1|-|-|TRBJ2-6
TGCGCCAGCAGTGGCGGGGAGCCTTCTGGGGCCAACGTCCTGACTTTC
CASSGGEPSGANVLTF
>TRBV5-6|TRBD1|-|TRBJ1-2
TGTGCCAGCAGCGTGGGACAGGGGTTTGGTGGCTACACCTTC
CASSVGQGFGGYTF
>TRBV5-1|TRBD1|-|TRBJ1-2
TGCGCCAGCAGCTTGGCGCAGGGGGAGAACTATGGCTACACCTTC
CASSLAQGENYGYTF
>TRBV28|-|-|TRBJ2-7
TGTGCCAGTATGAGCAGTTTTGGTGCAGGGAGATCCTACGAGCAGTACTTC
CASMSSFGAGRSYEQYF
>TRBV28|-|-|TRBJ1-2
TGTGCCAGCAGTTTGGGAGGCTTCAACTATGGCTACACCTTC
CASSLGGFNYGYTF
>TRBV28|-|-|TRBJ2-7
TGTGCCAGCAGTTTTGGGCTCAACGGTGGGCAGTACTTC
CASSFGLNGGQYF
>TRBV19|-|-|TRBJ2-2
TGTGCCAGTATCCCCCGAGGACATGACGCCCCCGGGGAGCTGTTTTTT
CASIPRGHDAPGELFF
>TRBV6-2/TRBV6-3|-|-|TRBJ1-2
TGTGCCAGCAGTGTTGGGTCTCGTTATAATGGCTACACCTTC
CASSVGSRYNGYTF
>TRBV27|-|-|TRBJ2-4
TGTGCCAGCAGTTTGCGAGGGGCCAAAAACATTCAGTACTTC
CASSLRGAKNIQYF
>TRBV2|-|-|TRBJ1-1
TGTGCCAGCAGTGAAGCCGGGGGAGGAGCTGAAGCTTTCTTT
CASSEAGGGAEAFF
>TRBV19|-|-|TRBJ2-7
TGTGCCAGTACTGGGGGGCGAGGATCCTACGAGCAGTACTTC
CASTGGRGSYEQYF
>TRBV10-3|-|once|TRBJ1-1
TGTGCCATCAGTGAGGGCAGAATAAACACTGAAGCTTTCTTT
CAISEGRINTEAFF